The clone carrying this T cell receptor (beta chain) was observed a handful of times. Antigen unknown. This sample was taken from a study of OX40 agonist ivuxolimab in advanced cancers. General study points: Among expanded peripheral T cells, antigen specificity went undetermined. Patients who responded partially at 0.1-3.0 mg/kg showed clonal expansion ranking among the lowest. Mean expanded clone counts were higher in CD8+ than CD4+ T cells.

The CDR3 totals 13 residues. Germline lookup yields CDR1 MNHNS and CDR2 SASEGT. V lost 8 bases to trimming and J lost 0 bases, with 5 bases between them. Profiled with immunoSEQ multiplex PCR; TCRdb holds only in-frame clones, not every one. Here the sample spans 70,000 to 85,000 clones, approximately 86% being singletons. The genes are TRBV6-1 and TRBJ2-6; D uncertain. The specimen was CD4+ or CD8+ T cells sorted from blood, collected in a trial of the OX40 agonist ivuxolimab. The origin of this receptor is an adult with an advanced solid tumor such as melanoma, head and neck, liver or kidney cancer. CDR3 amino acids: CASFFSGANVLTF. CDR3 in DNA: TGTGCCAGCTTCTTCTCTGGGGCCAACGTCCTGACTTTC.